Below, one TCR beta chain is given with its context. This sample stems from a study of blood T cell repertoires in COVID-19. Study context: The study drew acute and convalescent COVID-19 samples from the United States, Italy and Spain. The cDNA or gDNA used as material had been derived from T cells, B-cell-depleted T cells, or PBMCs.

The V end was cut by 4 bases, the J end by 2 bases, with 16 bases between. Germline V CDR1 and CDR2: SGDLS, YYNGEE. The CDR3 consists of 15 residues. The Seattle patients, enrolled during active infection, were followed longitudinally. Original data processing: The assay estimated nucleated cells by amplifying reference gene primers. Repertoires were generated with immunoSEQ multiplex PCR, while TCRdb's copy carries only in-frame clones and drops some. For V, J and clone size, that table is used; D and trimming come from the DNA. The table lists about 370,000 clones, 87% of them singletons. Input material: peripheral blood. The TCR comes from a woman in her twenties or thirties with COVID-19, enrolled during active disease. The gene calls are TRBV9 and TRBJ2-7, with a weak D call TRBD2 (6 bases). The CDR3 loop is CASSSIAERPYEQYF. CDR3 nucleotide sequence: TGTGCCAGCAGCTCGATAGCGGAACGCCCCTACGAGCAGTACTTC.